Below, 26 T cell receptor beta chains from the same sample are listed, as sequenced in a study of blood T cell repertoires in COVID-19. Sequencing used immunoSEQ multiplex PCR; TCRdb keeps in-frame clones, though not all of them. This sample has 470,000 or so clones; nearly 90% occur once, and the top ten carry roughly 1.8%. Sequenced material: PBMCs or T cells enriched from blood (not recorded which). Receptor source: a young woman with acute COVID-19.

This sequence joins TRBV5-1 and TRBJ1-2; 7 bases align to TRBD1. The CDR3 runs to 16 residues. Trimming at V came to 0 bases and at J to 2 bases, leaving 7 bases not matched to a gene. From germline, CDR1 is SGHRS and CDR2 YFSETQ. In nucleotides, the CDR3 is TGCGCCAGCAGCTTGGGAATAGGGGGCGAAAACTATGGCTACACCTTC. This gives the protein CASSLGIGGENYGYTF. Looking up the rest from reference TRBV5-1 and TRBJ1-2 gives the full variable domain: KAGVTQTPRYLIKTRGQQVTLSCSPISGHRSVSWYQQTPGQGLQFLFEYFSETQRNKGNFPGRFSGRQFSNSRSEMNVSTLELGDSALYLCASSLGIGGENYGYTFGSGTRLTVV.

V is TRBV7-2 and J is TRBJ1-2; D is perhaps TRBD1 (5 bases). Germline assignment: CDR1 SGHTA and CDR2 FQGNSA. The V end lost 0 bases, the J end lost 11 bases, and 13 bases lay between the germline ends. The CDR3 is 13 amino acids. CDR3 amino acids: CASSLAGPLGYTF. The CDR3 DNA reads TGTGCCAGCAGCTTAGCGGGGCCTTTAGGGTACACCTTC.

This clone has only one observation. The chain carries TRBV19 and TRBJ2-5; D possibly corresponds to TRBD1 (6 bases). Trimming cost V 3 bases and J 5 bases, with 10 bases left between them. Looked up from germline, CDR1 is LNHDA and CDR2 is SQIVND (reference sequence). The CDR3 length is 13 residues. CDR3 nucleotides: TGTGCCAGTAGTATTGGGGGCCGGGAGACCCAGTACTTC. It codes for CASSIGGRETQYF.

This clone was seen a single time. The V and J genes are TRBV7-3 and TRBJ1-1; no clear D gene. The germline V and J ends were trimmed by 0 bases and 2 bases, with 4 bases remaining between them. The CDR3 is 13 residues long. CDR1 is SGHTA, CDR2 FQGTGA, per germline. CDR3 sequence reads: CASSLTQNTEAFF. For the CDR3, the DNA is TGTGCCAGCAGCTTAACTCAAAACACTGAAGCTTTCTTT.

The table lists this clone with a few counts. V usage is TRBV14 and J usage is TRBJ2-7; 8 bases line up with TRBD1. Germline V gives CDR1 SGHDN, CDR2 FVKESK. V was clipped by 4 bases and J by 6 bases; unmatched bases: 11. The CDR3 has 15 amino acids. The CDR3 bases are TGTGCCAGCAGCCGGCAAGGACAGGGAAGGAGCGAGCAGTACTTC. It translates to CASSRQGQGRSEQYF.

The rearrangement joins TRBV21-1 to TRBJ2-7; the D segment call TRBD1 is taken from the table without a DNA check. TRBV21-1 is assigned pseudogene status. CDR3 length: 15 amino acids. The CDR3 protein is CASSPRQGDSYEQYF. Here the CDR3 DNA reads TGTGCCAGCAGCCCCCGCCAAGGGGACTCCTACGAGCAGTACTTC.

The chain is built from TRBV9 and TRBJ2-1; TRBD2 agrees at 7 bases. The CDR3 contains 13 residues. V was pared by 3 bases and J by 8 bases, with 5 bases of the junction left unmatched. CDR1 is SGDLS, CDR2 YYNGEE, per germline. The CDR3 DNA reads TGTGCCAGCAGCGAGGGAGGGGACCATGAGCAGTTCTTC. This encodes CASSEGGDHEQFF. Filled out from reference TRBV9 and TRBJ2-1, the complete variable domain reads DSGVTQTPKHLITATGQRVTLRCSPRSGDLSVYWYQQSLDQGLQFLIQYYNGEERAKGNILERFSAQQFPDLHSELNLSSLELGDSALYFCASSEGGDHEQFFGPGTRLTVL.

The chain is built from TRBV3-1 (or the pseudogene TRBV3-2) and TRBJ2-7; D gene ambiguous. The CDR3 consists of 13 residues. V was shortened by 0 bases and J by 6 bases, with 9 bases between the two germline ends. Germline V lookup: CDR1 LGHDT, CDR2 YNNKEL (reference sequence). The CDR3 loop reads CASSQEATGEQYF. As DNA, the CDR3 is TGTGCCAGCAGCCAAGAAGCGACCGGCGAGCAGTACTTC.

The rearrangement joins TRBV2 to TRBJ2-1; 8 nucleotides align to TRBD1. V trimming: 3 bases; J trimming: 10 bases; junction bases outside the gene matches: 8. The CDR3 is 14 amino acids. The germline gives CDR1 SNHLY, CDR2 FYNNEI. The CDR3 loop is CASSEGVRGLEQFF. The CDR3 region has the DNA TGTGCCAGCAGTGAGGGAGTCAGGGGGCTCGAGCAGTTCTTC.

The chain recombines TRBV2 with TRBJ2-1; D is perhaps TRBD2 (6 bases). In germline, CDR1 is SNHLY, CDR2 FYNNEI. The length of the CDR3 is 17 residues. V gave up 8 bases and J gave up 8 bases, with 28 bases separating them. The CDR3 loop is CASLRPGGDSTPHEQFF. The CDR3 coding sequence is TGTGCCAGCCTACGGCCAGGCGGGGACTCGACCCCGCATGAGCAGTTCTTC.

This rearrangement joins TRBV6-1 to TRBJ1-6; D is ambiguous. Germline V CDR1 and CDR2: MNHNS, SASEGT. The V end lost 1 base, the J end lost 10 bases, and 11 bases lay between the germline ends. The CDR3 runs 14 residues. This CDR3 reads CASSEVDGGSPLHF. The CDR3 DNA is TGTGCCAGCAGTGAAGTGGACGGAGGATCACCCCTCCACTTT.

In its sample, this clone was seen a few times. The chain uses TRBV11-2 and TRBJ1-1; 9 bases line up with TRBD1. V lost 5 bases, J lost 7 bases, and 8 bases stayed unmatched. The CDR3 is made up of 14 amino acids. Germline assignment: CDR1 SGHAT and CDR2 FQNNGV. CDR3 coding DNA: TGTGCCAGCAGCAACAGGGGGCCCCCCGGTGAAGCTTTCTTT. As protein: CASSNRGPPGEAFF.

This clone has a single count. The chain recombines TRBV6-1 with TRBJ1-1; D not certain. This CDR3 comprises 14 residues. Germline V lookup: CDR1 MNHNS, CDR2 SASEGT. Trimming removed 2 bases from V and 2 bases from J, with 9 bases in between. The CDR3 DNA follows: TGTGCCAGCAGTGAACTCCCCAGTAACACTGAAGCTTTCTTT. This sequence encodes CASSELPSNTEAFF.

V gene TRBV5-1 combines with J gene TRBJ2-7, with 9 bases identical to TRBD1. The germline CDR1 and CDR2 sequences are SGHRS and YFSETQ. The CDR3 is made up of 14 amino acids. V was pared by 4 bases and J by 2 bases, with 4 bases of the junction left unmatched. The CDR3 spells CASSRDRAPYEQYF. The CDR3 bases are TGCGCCAGCAGCCGGGACAGGGCGCCCTACGAGCAGTACTTC.

The rearrangement uses TRBV13 and TRBJ2-5; a possible D gene is TRBD2 (6 bases). The ends were cut back, 3 bases at V and 0 bases at J, with 8 bases in the middle. The CDR3 is made up of 14 amino acids. From germline, CDR1 is PRHDT and CDR2 FYEKMQ (reference sequence). The CDR3 loop is CASSFAGYQETQYF. CDR3 sequence (DNA): TGTGCCAGCAGCTTCGCGGGGTACCAAGAGACCCAGTACTTC.

The rearrangement links TRBV7-6 to TRBJ1-2; D call uncertain. Germline V gene data show CDR1 as SGHVS and CDR2 as FNYEAQ. Trimming cost V 10 bases and J 9 bases, with 12 bases left between them. The CDR3 length is 10 residues. This chain's CDR3 is CAIAGSSYTF. The CDR3 nucleotides are TGTGCCATCGCGGGGAGCAGCTACACCTTC.

The genes are TRBV11-3 and TRBJ2-1; TRBD2 might be the D (5 bases). Per germline, CDR1 SGHNT and CDR2 YENEEA. This CDR3 is built from 17 residues. Trimming took off 5 bases at V and 0 bases at J, with 17 bases between the two ends. Here the CDR3 DNA reads TGTGCCAGCAGCCTAAATACGGCCGGGGTCTCCTACAATGAGCAGTTCTTC. It yields the protein CASSLNTAGVSYNEQFF.

A remark on this clone: This sample also contains other DNA sequences that code for the same CDR3. The gene calls are TRBV5-1 and TRBJ1-5, with TRBD1 as a possible D gene (5 bases). This CDR3 has 14 residues. Germline CDR1 is SGHRS and CDR2 is YFSETQ. V lost 0 bases and J 5 bases, leaving 9 bases between the germline ends. The chain's CDR3 is CASSLGGGDQPQHF. In nucleotides, the CDR3 is TGCGCCAGCAGCTTGGGGGGAGGGGATCAGCCCCAGCATTTT.

This chain links TRBV7-9 with TRBJ1-2, with a possible D match to TRBD1 (6 bases). The CDR3 is 17 amino acids. Germline CDR1 is SEHNR and CDR2 is FQNEAQ (reference sequence). The V end was cut by 0 bases, the J end by 8 bases, with 22 bases between. CDR3 sequence (DNA): TGTGCCAGCAGCTTAGCAGGGGGAAAGGAAAGGGGTTACGGCTACACCTTC. Amino acids: CASSLAGGKERGYGYTF.

The chain has TRBV24-1 and TRBJ2-1; 12 bases are a match to TRBD2. Germline V gives CDR1 KGHDR, CDR2 SFDVKD. V shed 4 bases, J shed 8 bases, and the junction held 8 bases outside the gene matches. The CDR3 consists of 16 residues. CDR3 nucleotides: TGTGCCACCAGTGACCAGACTAGCGGGAGTATCGATGAGCAGTTCTTC. Translated: CATSDQTSGSIDEQFF.

The chain joins TRBV7-2 to TRBJ1-2; a possible D gene is TRBD1 (6 bases). V was cut by 1 base and J by 4 bases, with 13 bases left in between. The CDR3 sequence is 15 residues long. CDR1 and CDR2 (germline): SGHTA, FQGNSA. The CDR3 sequence is CASSLDRDNSYGYTF. The CDR3 DNA reads as TGTGCCAGCAGCTTAGACAGGGATAATAGCTATGGCTACACCTTC.

CDR3 sequence: CASSLAATESYEQYF. In DNA form, the CDR3 reads TGTGCCAGCAGCTTGGCTGCGACAGAGAGTTACGAGCAGTACTTC. The chain uses TRBV5-5 and TRBJ2-7, with D perhaps TRBD1 (5 bases). CDR1 and CDR2 (germline): SGHKS, YYEKEE (reference sequence). The germline V and J ends were trimmed by 0 bases and 4 bases, with 14 bases remaining between them. There are 15 residues in the CDR3. Using reference TRBV5-5 and TRBJ2-7 for the parts outside the CDR3, the full variable domain is DAGVTQSPTHLIKTRGQQVTLRCSPISGHKSVSWYQQVLGQGPQFIFQYYEKEERGRGNFPDRFSARQFPNYSSELNVNALLLGDSALYLCASSLAATESYEQYFGPGTRLTVT.

The chain combines TRBV10-3 with TRBJ1-4, with D hard to call. The germline V gene has CDR1 ENHRY and CDR2 SYGVKD. The V and J ends lost 0 bases and 1 base respectively, with 12 bases between them. The CDR3 sequence is 17 residues long. CDR3 sequence: CAISESSRTRTNEKLFF. CDR3 sequence (DNA): TGTGCCATCAGTGAGTCGTCCCGGACTCGAACTAATGAAAAACTGTTTTTT.

This clone was counted a few times. This rearrangement joins TRBV5-1 to TRBJ1-6; a possible D gene is TRBD1 (5 bases). This CDR3 comprises 17 residues. Germline V gene lookup returns CDR1 SGHRS and CDR2 YFSETQ. V lost 1 base, J lost 8 bases, and 19 bases lay in between. In DNA form, the CDR3 reads TGCGCCAGCAGCTTGCTAGGGGCGCGTGTAATGGATTCACCCCTCCACTTT. It codes for CASSLLGARVMDSPLHF. Filled out from reference TRBV5-1 and TRBJ1-6, the complete variable domain reads KAGVTQTPRYLIKTRGQQVTLSCSPISGHRSVSWYQQTPGQGLQFLFEYFSETQRNKGNFPGRFSGRQFSNSRSEMNVSTLELGDSALYLCASSLLGARVMDSPLHFGNGTRLTVT.

The chain is built from TRBV3-1 (or the pseudogene TRBV3-2) and TRBJ2-1, with TRBD2 identical over 11 bases. V lost 4 bases and J lost 8; bases outside the gene matches: 4. The CDR3 length is 14 residues. Looked up from germline, CDR1 is LGHDT and CDR2 is YNNKEL (reference sequence). The CDR3 DNA follows: TGTGCCAGCAGCCCCCTAGCGGGAGGCGATGAGCAGTTCTTC. Its protein product is CASSPLAGGDEQFF.

The gene calls are TRBV11-2 and TRBJ2-2; 10 bases are a match to TRBD1. CDR3 size: 15 residues. The germline CDR1 and CDR2 sequences are SGHAT and FQNNGV. V lost 1 base, J lost 5 bases, and 1 base stayed unmatched. CDR3: CASSLVGQGTGELFF. CDR3 sequence (DNA): TGTGCCAGCAGCTTAGTGGGACAGGGGACCGGGGAGCTGTTTTTT.